The next 27 T cell receptor beta chains were all read from a single sample in a study of CD8+ T cells in alopecia areata (dated by TCRdb to about 2018). The receptor library was made with the immunoSEQ multiplex PCR assay. RNA was extracted from all samples and reverse transcribed into cDNA, which served as template for TCR sequencing. The immuneACCESS repertoire file appears here via TCRdb, limited to in-frame rearrangements. These files lack a portion of the clones; in checked studies, under half of the deficit traces to unresolved V genes, and the cause of the others is not known. Here the sample has over 150,000 clones; around 56% occur a single time. The ten largest clones take up 0.69% of the sample. The time point label for this specimen denotes: approximately 4 weeks on oral tofacitinib. The treatment or condition label of this sample denotes: oral pan-JAK inhibitor, 5-10 mg twice daily.

This specimen consisted of CD4+ T cells sorted from blood, obtained at week 4, from a patient treated with tofacitinib. These receptors were obtained from a human donor with alopecia areata.

The chain joins TRBV15 to TRBJ2-7, with 7 bases aligning to TRBD2. This CDR3 spans 14 amino acids. Germline values: CDR1 LNHNV, CDR2 YYDKDF (reference sequence). J lost 3 bases, V lost 1 base, and 3 bases had no gene match. This CDR3 reads CATSRVGGSYEQYF. The CDR3 DNA follows: TGTGCCACCAGCAGAGTGGGCGGGAGCTACGAGCAGTACTTC.

The chain uses TRBV6-6 and TRBJ1-2; D gene unclear. Germline loops: CDR1 MNHNY, CDR2 SVGAGI (reference sequence). The CDR3 has 14 amino acids. The V end lost 6 bases, the J end lost 5 bases, and 16 bases lay between the germline ends. The CDR3 bases are TGTGCCAGCAGCTTCGGGCGGGAGATATATGGCTACACCTTC. Amino acids: CASSFGREIYGYTF.

The chain joins TRBV9 to TRBJ2-4; 12 positions match TRBD2. The CDR3 has 15 residues. Germline V gene sequence: CDR1 SGDLS, CDR2 YYNGEE. Germline trimming cut 0 bases from V and 8 bases from J; bases unmatched to any gene: 3. CDR3 sequence: CASSVATSGSDIQYF. Here the CDR3 DNA reads TGTGCCAGCAGCGTAGCGACTAGCGGGAGTGACATTCAGTACTTC. Full variable domain (rest looked up from reference TRBV9 and TRBJ2-4): DSGVTQTPKHLITATGQRVTLRCSPRSGDLSVYWYQQSLDQGLQFLIQYYNGEERAKGNILERFSAQQFPDLHSELNLSSLELGDSALYFCASSVATSGSDIQYFGAGTRLSVL.

V and J are TRBV9 and TRBJ2-2, with 9 nucleotides matching TRBD1. J lost 0 bases, V lost 2 bases, and 2 bases had no gene match. From germline, CDR1 is SGDLS and CDR2 YYNGEE. This CDR3 is built from 16 residues. The chain's CDR3 is CASSVTGGPNTGELFF. The CDR3 DNA reads as TGTGCCAGCAGCGTTACAGGGGGCCCGAACACCGGGGAGCTGTTTTTT. Combining the CDR3 with reference TRBV9 and TRBJ2-2 gives the whole variable domain DSGVTQTPKHLITATGQRVTLRCSPRSGDLSVYWYQQSLDQGLQFLIQYYNGEERAKGNILERFSAQQFPDLHSELNLSSLELGDSALYFCASSVTGGPNTGELFFGEGSRLTVL.

Worth noting for this clone: Other DNA sequences of this sample code for an identical CDR3. V and J are TRBV29-1 and TRBJ2-5; D could derive from TRBD1 or TRBD2 (6 bases each). Germline V gives CDR1 SQVTM, CDR2 ANQGSEA. V gave up 7 bases and J gave up 3 bases, with 9 bases separating them. The CDR3 is 11 residues long. CDR3 loop: CSGGAEETQYF. Here the CDR3 DNA reads TGCAGCGGGGGGGCCGAAGAGACCCAGTACTTC.

This chain joins TRBV2 and TRBJ1-1, with D tentatively TRBD1 (5 bases). The ends were cut back, 4 bases at V and 1 base at J, with 7 bases in the middle. Germline V CDR1 and CDR2: SNHLY, FYNNEI. The CDR3 has 13 residues. The CDR3 DNA reads as TGTGCCAGCAGTGTAACAGGGAACACTGAAGCTTTCTTT. Translating it yields CASSVTGNTEAFF.

The rearrangement joins TRBV6-1 to TRBJ2-1; 11 bases are shared with TRBD2. There are 11 residues in the CDR3. Germline V gives CDR1 MNHNS, CDR2 SASEGT. The V segment lost 6 bases and the J segment 15 bases; nucleotides outside the gene matches: 4. DNA of the CDR3: TGTGCCAGCAGAACCGGGACTAGCGGGTTCTTC. Its translation: CASRTGTSGFF.

This chain joins TRBV5-6 and TRBJ2-3; 7 nucleotides match TRBD1. Germline lookup yields CDR1 SGHDT and CDR2 YYEEEE. Trimming took 6 bases from V and 3 from J; bases not matched to a gene: 7. The CDR3 length is 14 residues. The CDR3 loop reads CASTHDRATDTQYF. In DNA form, the CDR3 reads TGTGCCAGCACCCATGACAGGGCGACAGATACGCAGTATTTT.

This clone was detected only a few times. The germline gene is not matched at one end of the junction; a read error may be the cause. This chain links TRBV7-2 with TRBJ2-3, with 10 bases identical to TRBD2. CDR3 length equals 15 residues. CDR1 is SGHTA, CDR2 FQGNSA, per germline. The CDR3 bases are TGTGCCAGCAGCGTAGCGGGAGGTCGCACAGATACGCAGTATTTT. Translating it yields CASSVAGGRTDTQYF.

This chain joins TRBV7-3 and TRBJ1-5; 8 bases are a match to TRBD1. V dropped 2 bases and J dropped 4; count of bases not matched to a gene: 7. The CDR3 is made up of 16 amino acids. Looked up from germline, CDR1 is SGHTA and CDR2 is FQGTGA. The CDR3 coding sequence is TGTGCCAGCAGCTTAGTTGGCAGGGGGCGAAATCAGCCCCAGCATTTT. Its translation: CASSLVGRGRNQPQHF.

This clone has a single count. The V gene is TRBV19, the J gene TRBJ2-2; 10 nucleotides align to TRBD2. CDR1 LNHDA and CDR2 SQIVND come from the germline V gene (reference sequence). CDR3 size: 14 residues. The V segment lost 7 bases and the J segment 8 bases; nucleotides outside the gene matches: 7. CDR3 region: CASIELAGTGELFF. DNA for the CDR3: TGTGCCAGTATCGAACTAGCGGGGACTGGGGAGCTGTTTTTT.

This clone was seen only a few times. The rearrangement links TRBV29-1 to TRBJ2-1, with 12 nucleotides matching TRBD2. Trimming took 3 bases from V and 7 from J; bases not matched to a gene: 4. Germline CDR1 SQVTM, CDR2 ANQGSEA. This CDR3 region has 14 residues. Written as DNA, the CDR3 is TGCAGCGTTGAGCTAGCGGGAGGGGTGAATGAGCAGTTCTTC. It is translated as CSVELAGGVNEQFF.

This clone was counted only a few times. The chain combines TRBV29-1 with TRBJ2-5; TRBD1 is a possible D gene (6 bases). The CDR3 has 13 amino acids. V lost 8 bases, J lost 1 base, and 14 bases lay in between. Germline lookup yields CDR1 SQVTM and CDR2 ANQGSEA. Written as DNA, the CDR3 is TGCAGCTCGAGGGCAGGGGTCCAAGAGACCCAGTACTTC. It encodes CSSRAGVQETQYF. The whole variable domain, remainder taken from reference TRBV29-1 and TRBJ2-5, is SAVISQKPSRDICQRGTSLTIQCQVDSQVTMMFWYRQQPGQSLTLIATANQGSEATYESGFVIDKFPISRPNLTFSTLTVSNMSPEDSSIYLCSSRAGVQETQYFGPGTRLLVL.

This chain connects TRBV28 to TRBJ2-2; possible D gene TRBD1, 6 bases. The germline V gene has CDR1 MDHEN and CDR2 SYDVKM. Trimming took off 3 bases at V and 0 bases at J, with 8 bases between the two ends. The CDR3 loop spans 15 amino acids. The CDR3 DNA sequence: TGTGCCAGCAGTTTGGACAGACCGAACACCGGGGAGCTGTTTTTT. It encodes CASSLDRPNTGELFF.

This chain links TRBV2 with TRBJ2-5; D may correspond to TRBD1 or TRBD2 (7 bases each). V dropped 7 bases and J dropped 2 bases, with 14 bases sitting between them. Germline loops: CDR1 SNHLY, CDR2 FYNNEI. CDR3 length: 14 residues. The CDR3 spells CASTGGRGQETQYF. DNA of the CDR3: TGTGCCAGCACGGGAGGCAGGGGGCAAGAGACCCAGTACTTC.

This sequence joins TRBV30 and TRBJ2-5; D not certain. Per the germline V gene, CDR1 is GTSNPN and CDR2 is SVGIG (reference sequence). The CDR3 totals 14 residues. With 0 bases removed from V and 4 bases from J, the gap between germline ends came to 12 bases. Written as DNA, the CDR3 is TGTGCCTGGAGTGTGTCCAGCATGGGAGAGACCCAGTACTTC. Amino acids: CAWSVSSMGETQYF.

The chain couples TRBV29-1 to TRBJ2-7; 8 bases are a match to TRBD1. Germline CDR1 and CDR2: SQVTM and ANQGSEA. The CDR3 loop spans 14 amino acids. V dropped 4 bases and J dropped 6; count of bases not matched to a gene: 11. The DNA for the CDR3 is TGCAGCGTTGCATTAGGGACAGGTAACCCCGAGCAGTACTTC. It yields the protein CSVALGTGNPEQYF.

The CDR3 sequence is CASSLFRSPYEQYF. The CDR3 bases are TGTGCCAGCAGCTTGTTCAGGTCTCCCTACGAGCAGTACTTC. The genes are TRBV5-6 and TRBJ2-7; no reliable D call. The CDR3 has 14 amino acids. With 1 base removed from V and 2 bases from J, the gap between germline ends came to 10 bases. CDR1 and CDR2 (germline): SGHDT, YYEEEE. The full variable domain, rest sourced from reference TRBV5-6 and TRBJ2-7, is DAGVTQSPTHLIKTRGQQVTLRCSPKSGHDTVSWYQQALGQGPQFIFQYYEEEERQRGNFPDRFSGHQFPNYSSELNVNALLLGDSALYLCASSLFRSPYEQYFGPGTRLTVT.

This chain uses TRBV7-3 with TRBJ2-2; 8 nucleotides align to TRBD1. CDR3 length equals 16 residues. The germline CDR1 and CDR2 sequences are SGHTA and FQGTGA. The J segment lost 1 base and the V segment lost 2 bases, leaving 3 bases of the junction unmatched. DNA for the CDR3: TGTGCCAGCAGCTTACAGGGGGCTAAGAACACCGGGGAGCTGTTTTTT. Protein product: CASSLQGAKNTGELFF.

J is TRBJ2-2 and V is TRBV30, with 8 bases identical to TRBD1. Unmatched junction bases numbered 8, after V lost 5 bases and J lost 0 bases. Germline V CDR1 and CDR2: GTSNPN, SVGIG (reference sequence). The CDR3 is 16 amino acids. The CDR3 DNA reads as TGTGCCTGGGTATCACGGGACAGGCCGAACACCGGGGAGCTGTTTTTT. Its protein is CAWVSRDRPNTGELFF.

This chain joins TRBV6-5 and TRBJ1-4; 7 bases are a match to TRBD1. Germline CDR1 MNHEY, CDR2 SVGAGI. V gave up 4 bases and J gave up 7 bases; unmatched junction bases: 6. This CDR3 comprises 14 residues. The CDR3 sequence is CASSSKGAREKLFF. CDR3 in DNA: TGTGCCAGCAGTTCCAAGGGGGCTCGTGAAAAACTGTTTTTT.

In this sample, this clone turned up once. The rearrangement uses TRBV5-1 and TRBJ2-6; D possibly corresponds to TRBD2 (7 bases). The germline gives CDR1 SGHRS, CDR2 YFSETQ. Deletions cut 4 bases from V and 4 bases from J, with 21 bases between. This CDR3 is built from 18 residues. CDR3 sequence reads: CASSSPGGHTSGANVLTF. The CDR3 DNA follows: TGCGCCAGCAGCAGCCCGGGGGGCCATACCTCCGGGGCCAACGTCCTGACTTTC.

The CDR3 region is CAWTTGGTYGYTF. The CDR3 DNA follows: TGTGCCTGGACGACAGGGGGTACCTATGGCTACACCTTC. The J gene is TRBJ1-2, the V gene TRBV30, with 9 bases that match TRBD1. This CDR3 has 13 residues. V gave up 4 bases and J gave up 4 bases; unmatched junction bases: 4. Germline V CDR1 and CDR2: GTSNPN, SVGIG (reference sequence).

The chain is built from TRBV7-2 and TRBJ2-3; tentatively, D is TRBD2 (6 bases). V gave up 4 bases and J gave up 10 bases, with 18 bases separating them. Looked up from germline, CDR1 is SGHTA and CDR2 is FQGNSA. The length of the CDR3 is 14 residues. The DNA of the CDR3 is TGTGCCAGCAGCTCCACCGGGAGCTTCAATCCGCAGTATTTT. Its translation: CASSSTGSFNPQYF.

The gene calls are TRBV30 and TRBJ1-5; unclear D gene. This CDR3 has 12 amino acids. The germline gives CDR1 GTSNPN, CDR2 SVGIG (reference sequence). Between the trimmed V and J ends, which lost 4 bases and 3 bases, there was a span of 7 bases. This chain's CDR3 is CAWNVNNQPQHF. The DNA of the CDR3 is TGTGCCTGGAACGTCAACAATCAGCCCCAGCATTTT.

This chain uses TRBV30 with TRBJ1-2, with unresolved D. Trimming removed 0 bases from V and 6 bases from J, with 11 bases in between. Germline V CDR1 and CDR2: GTSNPN, SVGIG (reference sequence). The CDR3 sequence is 13 residues long. CDR3 region: CAWSVHGSNGYTF. In DNA, the CDR3 is TGTGCCTGGAGTGTACACGGATCGAATGGCTACACCTTC.

This clone has a handful of counts. J is TRBJ2-1 and V is TRBV4-1; the match to TRBD2 covers 8 bases. Trimming removed 0 bases from V and 7 bases from J; junction bases left unmatched: 8. Germline V gene lookup returns CDR1 MGHRA and CDR2 YSYEKL. The CDR3 has 16 residues. Written as DNA, the CDR3 is TGCGCCAGCAGCCAAGAGGGGAGCGGGAGTTGGAATGAGCAGTTCTTC. Translation: CASSQEGSGSWNEQFF.